The 27 T cell receptor beta chains below were found in one sample sequenced in a study of cytomegalovirus exposure and HLA in healthy donors. A multiplex PCR was run with 60 Vbeta primers and 13 Jbeta primers. Sequenced by immunoSEQ multiplex PCR; TCRdb stores in-frame clones only, minus some. The data contain some 170,000 clones, 70% to 80% of them seen just once; the ten biggest clones take up more than 3.5%. The sample consisted of PBMCs. These receptors came from a middle-aged man in good health and CMV-seronegative.

This clone was seen a single time. The CDR3 sequence: CASSLPRTSGGVLFF. In DNA, the CDR3 is TGTGCCAGCAGTTTGCCAAGGACTAGCGGGGGAGTGCTGTTTTTT. The chain links TRBV28 to TRBJ2-2, with 13 bases fitting TRBD2. V was clipped by 3 bases and J by 13 bases; unmatched bases: 8. In germline, CDR1 is MDHEN, CDR2 SYDVKM. This CDR3 has 15 amino acids.

CDR3 loop: CASKGLSGETQYF. As DNA, the CDR3 is TGTGCCAGCAAGGGATTAAGCGGAGAGACCCAGTACTTC. This rearrangement joins TRBV25-1 to TRBJ2-5; tentatively, D is TRBD2 (5 bases). The CDR3 sequence is 13 residues long. V lost 7 bases to trimming and J lost 4 bases, with 13 bases between them. CDR1 is MGHDK and CDR2 is SYGVNS in the germline V gene.

This clone was counted a few times. The J gene is TRBJ2-3, the V gene TRBV7-6, with TRBD2 matching 9 bases. The ends lost 1 base at V and 4 bases at J; junction bases unmatched: 12. In germline, CDR1 is SGHVS, CDR2 FNYEAQ. The CDR3 has 18 residues. The chain's CDR3 is CASSLVIGGGAVPDTQYF. The CDR3 DNA is TGTGCCAGCAGCTTAGTTATCGGCGGGGGGGCCGTCCCAGATACGCAGTATTTT.

The genes are TRBV5-1 and TRBJ1-2; TRBD1 matches 7 bases. CDR3 length equals 16 residues. J gave up 4 bases and V 7 bases, and 16 bases lay outside the gene matches. Germline-derived CDR1 and CDR2 are SGHRS and YFSETQ. CDR3 residues: CASRKQTGAGGYGYTF. DNA for the CDR3: TGCGCCAGCCGGAAACAAACAGGGGCCGGTGGCTATGGCTACACCTTC.

This chain links TRBV2 with TRBJ1-4; D might be TRBD1 (5 bases). The CDR3 is made up of 15 amino acids. CDR1 and CDR2 from the germline V gene are SNHLY and FYNNEI. Trimming cost V 6 bases and J 8 bases, with 19 bases left between them. CDR3 in amino acids: CASSRSEGGGEKLFF. For the CDR3, the DNA is TGTGCCAGCAGCCGGTCAGAGGGCGGGGGGGAAAAACTGTTTTTT. Full variable domain (remainder filled in from reference TRBV2 and TRBJ1-4): EPEVTQTPSHQVTQMGQEVILRCVPISNHLYFYWYRQILGQKVEFLVSFYNNEISEKSEIFDDQFSVERPDGSNFTLKIRSTKLEDSAMYFCASSRSEGGGEKLFFGSGTQLSVL.

The J gene is TRBJ2-7, the V gene TRBV15; no clear D. The CDR3 totals 12 residues. Germline V gives CDR1 LNHNV, CDR2 YYDKDF (reference sequence). Trimming took 5 bases from V and 0 from J, leaving 5 bases between them. The CDR3 reads CATSGSSYEQYF. CDR3 in DNA: TGTGCCACCAGCGGCAGCTCCTACGAGCAGTACTTC.

The genes are TRBV7-9 and TRBJ2-7, with 9 bases matching TRBD1. This CDR3 region has 16 residues. Germline CDR1 and CDR2: SEHNR and FQNEAQ (reference sequence). The ends lost 5 bases at V and 4 bases at J; junction bases unmatched: 12. In DNA, the CDR3 is TGTGCCAGCAGCCCACAACCGGGACAGGGCCATTACGAGCAGTACTTC. Translating gives CASSPQPGQGHYEQYF.

V is TRBV14 and J is TRBJ2-7; a possible D gene is TRBD1 (6 bases). Deletions cut 1 base from V and 9 bases from J, with 10 bases between. This CDR3 is 12 amino acids long. Per the germline V gene, CDR1 is SGHDN and CDR2 is FVKESK. CDR3 nucleotide sequence: TGTGCCAGCAGCCAAGGACAGGTCCGGCAGTACTTC. Amino acid sequence: CASSQGQVRQYF. Variable domain in full (rest from reference TRBV14 and TRBJ2-7): EAGVTQFPSHSVIEKGQTVTLRCDPISGHDNLYWYRRVMGKEIKFLLHFVKESKQDESGMPNNRFLAERTGGTYSTLKVQPAELEDSGVYFCASSQGQVRQYFGPGTRLTVT.

This chain links TRBV6-5 with TRBJ2-3, with 7 nucleotides matching TRBD1. The CDR3 loop spans 15 amino acids. Germline V lookup: CDR1 MNHEY, CDR2 SVGAGI. J lost 7 bases, V lost 2 bases, and 9 bases had no gene match. The CDR3 coding sequence is TGTGCCAGCAGTTACCAAGGGGGCTCAGGCAATACGCAGTATTTT. Amino acid sequence: CASSYQGGSGNTQYF.

The chain links TRBV5-1 to TRBJ1-4; D gene unclear. The CDR3 has 15 residues. CDR1 SGHRS and CDR2 YFSETQ come from the germline V gene. V gave up 4 bases and J gave up 0 bases, with 10 bases separating them. The CDR3 loop is CASSLDAATNEKLFF. The CDR3 DNA is TGCGCCAGCAGCCTGGACGCAGCAACTAATGAAAAACTGTTTTTT.

The chain is built from TRBV5-1 and TRBJ2-3; a weak D match, TRBD1 (6 bases). The V end was cut by 4 bases, the J end by 0 bases, with 12 bases between. The CDR3 contains 15 residues. Germline assignment: CDR1 SGHRS and CDR2 YFSETQ. CDR3 amino acids: CASSLGTKSTDTQYF. The DNA for the CDR3 is TGCGCCAGCAGCCTAGGGACAAAAAGCACAGATACGCAGTATTTT.

This rearrangement joins TRBV5-6 to TRBJ2-1; 7 bases fit TRBD1. The CDR3 is made up of 15 amino acids. The germline gives CDR1 SGHDT, CDR2 YYEEEE. V lost 6 bases, J lost 4 bases, and 10 bases stayed unmatched. CDR3 bases: TGTGCCAGCACCGAGAAAGGGGGCCGTTACAATGAGCAGTTCTTC. Amino acids: CASTEKGGRYNEQFF. The complete variable domain, with remaining parts taken from reference TRBV5-6 and TRBJ2-1, reads DAGVTQSPTHLIKTRGQQVTLRCSPKSGHDTVSWYQQALGQGPQFIFQYYEEEERQRGNFPDRFSGHQFPNYSSELNVNALLLGDSALYLCASTEKGGRYNEQFFGPGTRLTVL.

V is TRBV5-1 and J is TRBJ2-1; the D gene is possibly TRBD1 (6 bases). Trimming removed 5 bases at V and 4 bases at J, with 10 bases between. The length of the CDR3 is 13 residues. Germline lookup yields CDR1 SGHRS and CDR2 YFSETQ. The CDR3 spells CASRWDIYNEQFF. Here the CDR3 DNA reads TGCGCCAGCAGGTGGGACATTTACAATGAGCAGTTCTTC.

V gene TRBV9 combines with J gene TRBJ2-2; TRBD1 might be the D (6 bases). There are 15 residues in the CDR3. Trimming stripped 2 bases from V and 4 bases from J, with 12 bases between. The germline V gene encodes CDR1 SGDLS and CDR2 YYNGEE. CDR3 nucleotides: TGTGCCAGCAGCGTCAGGGGCGCGGGCACCGGGGAGCTGTTTTTT. The encoded protein is CASSVRGAGTGELFF. Full variable domain (rest looked up from reference TRBV9 and TRBJ2-2): DSGVTQTPKHLITATGQRVTLRCSPRSGDLSVYWYQQSLDQGLQFLIQYYNGEERAKGNILERFSAQQFPDLHSELNLSSLELGDSALYFCASSVRGAGTGELFFGEGSRLTVL.

This chain connects TRBV4-2 to TRBJ1-6; 7 bases are a match to TRBD1. The CDR3 has 16 residues. Germline V gene sequence: CDR1 LGHNA, CDR2 YNFKEQ. Unmatched junction bases numbered 12, after V lost 4 bases and J lost 9 bases. The CDR3 here is CASSPLEGGGVSPLHF. The CDR3 region has the DNA TGTGCCAGCAGCCCCCTTGAAGGGGGCGGTGTTTCACCCCTCCACTTT.

The chain employs TRBV19 and TRBJ2-5; 8 nucleotides line up with TRBD2. Trimming took 4 bases from V and 0 from J; bases not matched to a gene: 7. The CDR3 contains 16 residues. The germline CDR1 and CDR2 sequences are LNHDA and SQIVND (reference sequence). The CDR3 DNA reads as TGTGCCAGTAGTACCTCGCCTAGCGGGTACCAAGAGACCCAGTACTTC. This gives the protein CASSTSPSGYQETQYF.

The CDR3, as DNA: TGTGCCAGCAGTTACGACAGAGCGACCCAGTACTTC. This translates into CASSYDRATQYF. The chain employs TRBV7-9 and TRBJ2-5, with D possibly matching TRBD1 (5 bases). Germline values: CDR1 SEHNR, CDR2 FQNEAQ (reference sequence). V was trimmed by 6 bases and J by 7 bases, leaving 12 bases between them. The CDR3 length is 12 residues.

Here the CDR3 DNA reads TGTGCCAGCAGCCTTACTAGCGGGAGCTCCTACGAGCAGTACTTC. Translating it yields CASSLTSGSSYEQYF. The V gene is TRBV7-6, the J gene TRBJ2-5; 11 nucleotides match TRBD2. The last part of the DNA fits TRBJ2-7 better; the J call may be wrong. This CDR3 is 15 amino acids long. Germline V gives CDR1 SGHVS, CDR2 FNYEAQ.

This clone was counted a few times. This rearrangement joins TRBV18 to TRBJ2-1; 7 nucleotides align to TRBD2. Germline-derived CDR1 and CDR2 are KGHSH and LQKENI. CDR3 length: 18 residues. V was clipped by 6 bases and J by 0 bases; unmatched bases: 14. CDR3 coding DNA: TGTGCCAGCTCGCCCCTCAGGAGCGGGACGAGCTCCTACAATGAGCAGTTCTTC. Translating it yields CASSPLRSGTSSYNEQFF.

This chain joins TRBV25-1 and TRBJ2-5, with a possible D match to TRBD2 (7 bases). The CDR3 consists of 16 residues. From germline, CDR1 is MGHDK and CDR2 SYGVNS. The germline V and J ends were trimmed by 2 bases and 5 bases, with 18 bases remaining between them. CDR3 bases: TGTGCCAGCAGTGAAAGGGGAGGGGGGCGTAGGGAGACCCAGTACTTC. This codes for CASSERGGGRRETQYF.

The chain combines TRBV7-9 with TRBJ1-2, with TRBD1 matching over 9 bases. Germline-derived CDR1 and CDR2 are SEHNR and FQNEAQ (reference sequence). The V gene end was trimmed by 6 bases and the J gene end by 7 bases; junction bases not matched to a gene: 6. The CDR3 length is 13 residues. The CDR3 region has the DNA TGTGCCAGCAGTCGATCGACAGGGGGTGGCTACACCTTC. It translates to CASSRSTGGGYTF.

The chain employs TRBV7-3 and TRBJ2-3; a weak D match, TRBD2 (6 bases). Germline CDR1 SGHTA, CDR2 FQGTGA. The CDR3 loop spans 13 amino acids. With 6 bases removed from V and 4 bases from J, the gap between germline ends came to 11 bases. The CDR3 region is CASRFPGADTQYF. The CDR3 nucleotides read TGTGCCAGCAGATTCCCGGGGGCAGATACGCAGTATTTT.

This clone was detected only a few times. The CDR3 region has the DNA TGTGCCAGCAGCCTTGGACAGGGCGGGGCCGGGGAGCTGTTTTTT. This codes for CASSLGQGGAGELFF. The chain links TRBV5-4 to TRBJ2-2; 8 bases match TRBD1. The J segment lost 6 bases and the V segment lost 4 bases, leaving 8 bases of the junction unmatched. CDR1 is SGHNT, CDR2 YYREEE, per germline (reference sequence). The CDR3 loop spans 15 amino acids.

The DNA for the CDR3 is TGTGCCAGCAGTCCTGGGGCTTACAATGAGCAGTTCTTC. It encodes CASSPGAYNEQFF. V usage is TRBV5-5 and J usage is TRBJ2-1, with D possibly being TRBD1 (5 bases). Germline loops: CDR1 SGHKS, CDR2 YYEKEE (reference sequence). The CDR3 extends over 13 amino acids. Trimming took off 5 bases at V and 4 bases at J, with 10 bases between the two ends. Combining the CDR3 with reference TRBV5-5 and TRBJ2-1 gives the whole variable domain DAGVTQSPTHLIKTRGQQVTLRCSPISGHKSVSWYQQVLGQGPQFIFQYYEKEERGRGNFPDRFSARQFPNYSSELNVNALLLGDSALYLCASSPGAYNEQFFGPGTRLTVL.

The chain has TRBV4-3 and TRBJ2-2, with D perhaps TRBD1 (5 bases). V dropped 0 bases and J dropped 4 bases, with 15 bases sitting between them. The CDR3 has 17 amino acids. Germline CDR1 reads LGHNA; CDR2 reads YSLEER. In nucleotides, the CDR3 is TGCGCCAGCAGCCAAGAAGGGGCAGCACCGGTCACCGGGGAGCTGTTTTTT. This translates into CASSQEGAAPVTGELFF.

The gene calls are TRBV7-2 and TRBJ2-5; possibly TRBD2 for D (6 bases). The V end was cut by 2 bases, the J end by 7 bases, with 26 bases between. CDR3 length: 18 amino acids. Per the germline V gene, CDR1 is SGHTA and CDR2 is FQGNSA. CDR3 DNA: TGTGCCAGCAGCTTAATGAACGGGGGAAGAACCTACCAGGGGACCCAGTACTTC. As protein: CASSLMNGGRTYQGTQYF.

The chain carries TRBV5-1 and TRBJ1-4; 8 nucleotides align to TRBD1. This CDR3 region has 15 residues. Germline trimming cut 0 bases from V and 4 bases from J; bases unmatched to any gene: 2. CDR1 is SGHRS and CDR2 is YFSETQ in the germline V gene. The CDR3 loop is CASSLDRGGNEKLFF. The CDR3 DNA reads as TGCGCCAGCAGCTTGGACAGGGGGGGTAATGAAAAACTGTTTTTT.